The rows below give T cell receptor beta chains drawn from one sample of a study of control samples from healthy donors and cancer patients. Sequencing was performed with immunoSEQ multiplex PCR; in TCRdb, only in-frame clones are kept and a portion is missing. The sample includes about 55,000 clones, around 90% of them seen just once. Sequenced material: blood. The receptor set was obtained from a man between 50 and 59 years old in good health. Each CDR3 is given with its conserved first and last residue. A D gene is named only where the DNA matches it firmly. A clone size is listed for some rows: how often the clone was seen (once, few, many), or a class if it is expanded.

D gene: .; J gene: TRBJ2-5; clone size: .; CDR3 length: 13; V gene: TRBV18; CDR3 protein: CASSQGDQETQYF; CDR3 DNA: TGTGCCAGCTCACAAGGGGACCAAGAGACCCAGTACTTC
D gene: TRBD2; J gene: TRBJ2-4; clone size: .; CDR3 length: 17; V gene: TRBV28; CDR3 protein: CASLGPTGGGAKNIQYF; CDR3 DNA: TGTGCCAGCCTCGGCCCAACGGGGGGGGGCGCCAAAAACATTCAGTACTTC
D gene: .; J gene: TRBJ2-3; clone size: .; CDR3 length: 15; V gene: TRBV7-2; CDR3 protein: CASSFGYRDADTQYF; CDR3 DNA: TGTGCCAGCAGCTTTGGGTACAGGGATGCAGATACGCAGTATTTT
D gene: TRBD1; J gene: TRBJ1-2; clone size: .; CDR3 length: 13; V gene: TRBV19; CDR3 protein: CASSIGTGVGYTF; CDR3 DNA: TGTGCCAGTAGTATCGGGACAGGGGTCGGCTACACCTTC
D gene: .; J gene: TRBJ2-2; clone size: .; CDR3 length: 15; V gene: TRBV7-2; CDR3 protein: CASSLAGTNTGELFF; CDR3 DNA: TGTGCCAGCAGCTTAGCCGGCACCAACACCGGGGAGCTGTTTTTT
D gene: .; J gene: TRBJ2-1; clone size: .; CDR3 length: 15; V gene: TRBV13; CDR3 protein: CASSLAAGAYNEQFF; CDR3 DNA: TGTGCCAGCAGCTTAGCCGCAGGAGCATACAATGAGCAGTTCTTC
D gene: TRBD1; J gene: TRBJ1-2; clone size: .; CDR3 length: 14; V gene: TRBV19; CDR3 protein: CASRRTGVNYGYTF; CDR3 DNA: TGTGCCAGTAGGAGGACAGGGGTTAACTATGGCTACACCTTC
D gene: TRBD2; J gene: TRBJ2-1; clone size: few; CDR3 length: 14; V gene: TRBV7-8; CDR3 protein: CASTLILADNEQFF; CDR3 DNA: TGTGCCAGCACCTTAATCCTAGCGGACAATGAGCAGTTCTTC
D gene: .; J gene: TRBJ1-2; clone size: .; CDR3 length: 13; V gene: TRBV12-3/TRBV12-4; CDR3 protein: CASSLGPAYGYTF; CDR3 DNA: TGTGCCAGCAGTTTAGGGCCAGCCTATGGCTACACCTTC
D gene: .; J gene: TRBJ1-2; clone size: few; CDR3 length: 12; V gene: TRBV21-1; CDR3 protein: CASRGDSYGYTF; CDR3 DNA: TGTGCCAGCAGGGGGGACAGCTATGGCTACACCTTC
D gene: TRBD2; J gene: TRBJ2-1; clone size: .; CDR3 length: 15; V gene: TRBV18; CDR3 protein: CASSPSSGAYNEQFF; CDR3 DNA: TGTGCCAGCTCTCCCTCTAGCGGAGCCTACAATGAGCAGTTCTTC
D gene: .; J gene: TRBJ2-1; clone size: .; CDR3 length: 11; V gene: TRBV20-1; CDR3 protein: CSAEHYNEQFF; CDR3 DNA: TGCAGTGCGGAACATTACAATGAGCAGTTCTTC
D gene: TRBD2; J gene: TRBJ2-2; clone size: once; CDR3 length: 16; V gene: TRBV7-6; CDR3 protein: CASSSLAGTNTGELFF; CDR3 DNA: TGTGCCAGCAGCTCCCTAGCGGGGACGAACACCGGGGAGCTGTTTTTT
D gene: .; J gene: TRBJ1-1; clone size: .; CDR3 length: 14; V gene: TRBV19; CDR3 protein: CASSIVGGWPEAFF; CDR3 DNA: TGTGCCAGTAGTATAGTAGGAGGTTGGCCTGAAGCTTTCTTT
D gene: TRBD2; J gene: TRBJ2-7; clone size: .; CDR3 length: 17; V gene: TRBV4-3; CDR3 protein: CASSQEAGLAGSYEQYF; CDR3 DNA: TGCGCCAGCAGCCAAGAAGCTGGGCTAGCGGGATCCTACGAGCAGTACTTC
D gene: TRBD1; J gene: TRBJ2-7; clone size: .; CDR3 length: 14; V gene: TRBV2; CDR3 protein: CASSVRTGSYEQYF; CDR3 DNA: TGTGCCAGCAGTGTTCGGACAGGCTCCTACGAGCAGTACTTC
D gene: .; J gene: TRBJ1-4; clone size: .; CDR3 length: 17; V gene: TRBV7-2; CDR3 protein: CASSLRGSGATNEKLFF; CDR3 DNA: TGTGCCAGCAGCTTAAGGGGTTCGGGGGCAACTAATGAAAAACTGTTTTTT
D gene: TRBD2; J gene: TRBJ2-1; clone size: .; CDR3 length: 18; V gene: TRBV11-3; CDR3 protein: CASSLWASGSFSYNEQFF; CDR3 DNA: TGTGCCAGCAGCTTATGGGCTAGCGGGAGTTTCTCCTACAATGAGCAGTTCTTC
D gene: .; J gene: TRBJ2-1; clone size: once; CDR3 length: 12; V gene: TRBV18; CDR3 protein: CASSRERAEQFF; CDR3 DNA: TGTGCCAGCTCACGAGAGCGGGCTGAGCAGTTCTTC
D gene: .; J gene: TRBJ2-2; clone size: .; CDR3 length: 16; V gene: TRBV3-1/TRBV3-2; CDR3 protein: CASSQGAQGNAGELFF; CDR3 DNA: TGTGCCAGCAGCCAAGGGGCGCAGGGGAACGCCGGGGAGCTGTTTTTT
D gene: .; J gene: TRBJ2-7; clone size: .; CDR3 length: 14; V gene: TRBV11-2; CDR3 protein: CASSPNPSSYEQYF; CDR3 DNA: TGTGCCAGCAGCCCTAACCCGAGCTCCTACGAGCAGTACTTC
D gene: .; J gene: TRBJ2-7; clone size: .; CDR3 length: 18; V gene: TRBV27; CDR3 protein: CASSSRWGLGERAYEQYF; CDR3 DNA: TGTGCCAGCAGTTCAAGATGGGGGTTGGGGGAGAGGGCCTACGAGCAGTACTTC
D gene: TRBD2; J gene: TRBJ2-4; clone size: .; CDR3 length: 15; V gene: TRBV4-1; CDR3 protein: CASSQVDSGSYIQYF; CDR3 DNA: TGCGCCAGCAGCCAAGTGGATAGCGGGAGTTACATTCAGTACTTC
D gene: .; J gene: TRBJ1-2; clone size: once; CDR3 length: 14; V gene: TRBV19; CDR3 protein: CASSRSLTNYGYTF; CDR3 DNA: TGTGCCAGTAGTAGGAGTTTGACTAACTATGGCTACACCTTC
D gene: .; J gene: TRBJ2-7; clone size: .; CDR3 length: 12; V gene: TRBV3-1/TRBV3-2; CDR3 protein: CASSQDYLEQYF; CDR3 DNA: TGTGCCAGCAGCCAAGACTATCTCGAGCAGTACTTC
D gene: TRBD1; J gene: TRBJ1-5; clone size: few; CDR3 length: 15; V gene: TRBV27; CDR3 protein: CASRTTGARDQPQHF; CDR3 DNA: TGTGCCAGCAGGACGACAGGGGCGAGAGATCAGCCCCAGCATTTT
D gene: TRBD2; J gene: TRBJ2-7; clone size: .; CDR3 length: 14; V gene: TRBV6-6; CDR3 protein: CASSYAGGPEEQYF; CDR3 DNA: TGTGCCAGCAGTTACGCGGGAGGGCCTGAAGAGCAGTACTTC
D gene: .; J gene: TRBJ2-3; clone size: .; CDR3 length: 16; V gene: TRBV19; CDR3 protein: CASSMGTGSSTDTQYF; CDR3 DNA: TGTGCCAGTAGTATGGGTACCGGGTCGAGCACAGATACGCAGTATTTT
D gene: .; J gene: TRBJ2-3; clone size: .; CDR3 length: 17; V gene: TRBV28; CDR3 protein: CASRPPPGRENTDTQYF; CDR3 DNA: TGTGCCAGCAGGCCCCCCCCGGGCAGGGAAAACACAGATACGCAGTATTTT
D gene: .; J gene: TRBJ1-3; clone size: .; CDR3 length: 15; V gene: TRBV15; CDR3 protein: CATSRTLGPGNTIYF; CDR3 DNA: TGTGCCACCAGCAGAACCCTCGGCCCTGGAAACACCATATATTTT
D gene: .; J gene: TRBJ2-5; clone size: .; CDR3 length: 13; V gene: TRBV6-5; CDR3 protein: CASRRDGQETQYF; CDR3 DNA: TGTGCCAGCAGGAGGGACGGACAAGAGACCCAGTACTTC
D gene: TRBD2; J gene: TRBJ2-3; clone size: .; CDR3 length: 16; V gene: TRBV7-9; CDR3 protein: CASSLQGAGEGDTQYF; CDR3 DNA: TGTGCCAGCAGCTTACAAGGAGCGGGGGAAGGGGATACGCAGTATTTT
D gene: .; J gene: TRBJ2-7; clone size: .; CDR3 length: 13; V gene: TRBV15; CDR3 protein: CATGRGPQQEQYF; CDR3 DNA: TGTGCCACCGGCAGAGGACCCCAACAGGAGCAGTACTTC
D gene: .; J gene: TRBJ2-7; clone size: .; CDR3 length: 11; V gene: TRBV13; CDR3 protein: CASSLSGPQYF; CDR3 DNA: TGTGCCAGCAGCTTATCTGGGCCGCAGTACTTC
D gene: .; J gene: TRBJ2-7; clone size: .; CDR3 length: 11; V gene: TRBV30; CDR3 protein: CAFTDLYEQYF; CDR3 DNA: TGTGCCTTCACGGACCTTTACGAGCAGTACTTC
D gene: .; J gene: TRBJ1-5; clone size: once; CDR3 length: 14; V gene: TRBV10-2; CDR3 protein: CASSSGPRNQPQHF; CDR3 DNA: TGCGCCAGCAGTTCTGGACCGCGCAATCAGCCCCAGCATTTT
D gene: TRBD1; J gene: TRBJ1-1; clone size: .; CDR3 length: 18; V gene: TRBV28; CDR3 protein: CASSFRRWDRVMNTEAFF; CDR3 DNA: TGTGCCAGCAGTTTCCGGCGGTGGGACAGGGTTATGAACACTGAAGCTTTCTTT
D gene: TRBD1; J gene: TRBJ2-7; clone size: .; CDR3 length: 15; V gene: TRBV28; CDR3 protein: CASSFGDRSSYEQYF; CDR3 DNA: TGTGCCAGCAGTTTTGGGGACAGGAGCTCCTACGAGCAGTACTTC
D gene: TRBD1; J gene: TRBJ2-5; clone size: medium-sized; CDR3 length: 15; V gene: TRBV19; CDR3 protein: CASSRGQGAWETQYF; CDR3 DNA: TGTGCCAGTAGTAGGGGACAGGGGGCGTGGGAGACCCAGTACTTC
D gene: .; J gene: TRBJ1-5; clone size: .; CDR3 length: 15; V gene: TRBV28; CDR3 protein: CASSPREMGDQPQHF; CDR3 DNA: TGTGCCAGCAGTCCCCGGGAAATGGGGGATCAGCCCCAGCATTTT
D gene: .; J gene: TRBJ1-1; clone size: .; CDR3 length: 17; V gene: TRBV28; CDR3 protein: CASSSPFVQQDGTEAFF; CDR3 DNA: TGTGCCAGCAGTTCCCCGTTTGTTCAACAGGATGGCACTGAAGCTTTCTTT
D gene: .; J gene: TRBJ2-1; clone size: .; CDR3 length: 15; V gene: TRBV7-8; CDR3 protein: CASSLARAAYNEQFF; CDR3 DNA: TGTGCCAGCAGCTTAGCGAGGGCAGCCTACAATGAGCAGTTCTTC
D gene: .; J gene: TRBJ1-2; clone size: .; CDR3 length: 14; V gene: TRBV27; CDR3 protein: CASSPTGGAYGYTF; CDR3 DNA: TGTGCCAGCAGTCCAACAGGTGGTGCCTATGGCTACACCTTC
D gene: .; J gene: TRBJ1-1; clone size: .; CDR3 length: 16; V gene: TRBV12-2; CDR3 protein: CASRPGWHREGTEAFF; CDR3 DNA: TGTGCAAGTCGCCCCGGGTGGCATAGGGAGGGCACTGAAGCTTTCTTT
D gene: .; J gene: TRBJ2-2; clone size: .; CDR3 length: 16; V gene: TRBV6-1; CDR3 protein: CASSEQGFPNTGELFF; CDR3 DNA: TGTGCCAGCAGTGAACAGGGGTTTCCGAACACCGGGGAGCTGTTTTTT
D gene: .; J gene: TRBJ1-2; clone size: .; CDR3 length: 14; V gene: TRBV27; CDR3 protein: CASSGDLNNYGYTF; CDR3 DNA: TGTGCCAGCAGTGGAGACCTCAACAACTATGGCTACACCTTC
D gene: .; J gene: TRBJ2-7; clone size: .; CDR3 length: 13; V gene: TRBV11-2; CDR3 protein: CASSSAASYEQYF; CDR3 DNA: TGTGCCAGCAGCTCCGCCGCCTCCTACGAGCAGTACTTC
D gene: TRBD2; J gene: TRBJ2-1; clone size: .; CDR3 length: 13; V gene: TRBV12-3/TRBV12-4; CDR3 protein: CASSVGLANEQFF; CDR3 DNA: TGTGCCAGCAGCGTCGGACTAGCGAATGAGCAGTTCTTC
D gene: TRBD2; J gene: TRBJ2-7; clone size: .; CDR3 length: 15; V gene: TRBV7-9; CDR3 protein: CASSLGLAGVEEQYF; CDR3 DNA: TGTGCCAGCAGCTTAGGGCTAGCGGGAGTAGAAGAGCAGTACTTC
D gene: TRBD1; J gene: TRBJ2-2; clone size: .; CDR3 length: 15; V gene: TRBV19; CDR3 protein: CASSRLDRDTGELFF; CDR3 DNA: TGTGCCAGTAGTAGGCTGGACAGGGACACCGGGGAGCTGTTTTTT
D gene: TRBD1; J gene: TRBJ1-2; clone size: once; CDR3 length: 13; V gene: TRBV6-5; CDR3 protein: CASAPGQGYGYTF; CDR3 DNA: TGTGCCAGCGCCCCGGGACAGGGGTATGGCTACACCTTC
D gene: TRBD2; J gene: TRBJ2-5; clone size: medium-sized; CDR3 length: 14; V gene: TRBV5-4; CDR3 protein: CASSQERGQETQYF; CDR3 DNA: TGTGCCAGCAGCCAGGAGCGGGGGCAAGAGACCCAGTACTTC
D gene: .; J gene: TRBJ2-6; clone size: .; CDR3 length: 15; V gene: TRBV3-1/TRBV3-2; CDR3 protein: CASSREGAGANVLTF; CDR3 DNA: TGTGCCAGCAGCCGGGAGGGGGCTGGGGCCAACGTCCTGACTTTC
D gene: TRBD2; J gene: TRBJ2-1; clone size: .; CDR3 length: 17; V gene: TRBV24-1; CDR3 protein: CATSDLQSGTTVGEQFF; CDR3 DNA: TGTGCCACCAGTGATTTGCAGAGTGGGACTACAGTCGGTGAGCAGTTCTTC
D gene: TRBD2; J gene: TRBJ2-1; clone size: .; CDR3 length: 19; V gene: TRBV9; CDR3 protein: CASSVAPSGSESSYNEQFF; CDR3 DNA: TGTGCCAGCAGCGTAGCCCCTAGCGGGAGTGAGAGCTCCTACAATGAGCAGTTCTTC
D gene: .; J gene: TRBJ2-7; clone size: .; CDR3 length: 15; V gene: TRBV9; CDR3 protein: CASSVSSGFSYEQYF; CDR3 DNA: TGTGCCAGCAGCGTAAGCAGCGGGTTCTCCTACGAGCAGTACTTC